This T cell receptor (beta chain) was obtained from a study of response to subunit inactivated influenza vaccine (dated by TCRdb to the late 2010s). With respect to the entire study: Deep quantitative profiling of the T cell receptor repertoire was used in the study to follow responses to a trivalent subunit inactivated influenza vaccine.

The CDR3 has 15 amino acids, counting the end cysteine and phenylalanine. Only the CDR3 DNA stays, 45 bases, in frame from base 1. V loses 1 base of germline sequence and J loses 2 bases, and the interval between the two ends is 9 bases. Via the germline V gene (reference sequence), CDR1 is LGHDT and CDR2 YNNKEL. This clonotype was detected many times. No antigen is known for it. Per-nucleotide qualities are absent, and no much larger clonotype sits a single base away. Library method: RT-PCR. The instrument given in TCRdb is Illumina HiSeq 2500. The public sequencing data were trimmed at Q25 with fastp and processed into clonotypes with MiXCR by TCRdb, which kept only in-frame beta chains. Rows merge per CDR3 protein into single entries with the most common DNA and genes. This sample has more than 550,000 distinct CDR3 sequences in its table, and over 9% of those were observed once. The top ten clonotypes cover 9.5% to 11% of the sample.

Beyond this particular receptor, the publication reports: The authors suggested that each seasonal influenza vaccination may recruit only a limited number of new T cells.

These data are also associated with another study on T cells expressing NK-cell markers. The second study's paper adds: The TCR beta cDNA libraries were made using 5'RACE template switching, a step that added both a universal primer site and unique molecular identifiers. Fewer than ten donors provided sorted CD3+CD56+NKG2C+, CD3+CD56+NKG2C- and CD3+CD56-NKG2C+ T-cell subsets, whose TCR beta-chain repertoires were profiled. Among the eight sequenced donors, only one was HCMV-seronegative, while the other seven were HCMV-seropositive. In several experiments an anti-gammadeltaTCR antibody was added to restrict sorting to alphabetaTCR-expressing T cells. In over 5 donors, the dominant CD3+CD56+NKG2C+ clonotypes were among the top 10 CD8+ clonotypes and accounted for roughly 1.0-7.5% of CD8+ T cells. Those dominant clonotypes were again the most abundant among CD3+CD56-NKG2C+ cells in a few donors, at roughly 25-65%. It remained unclear whether the expanded NKG2C-expressing T cell clones were specific for HCMV antigens. The eight sequenced donors were randomly selected healthy volunteers, three men and five women. HCMV-specific IgG was detected in serum with a commercial ELISA kit to determine HCMV serostatus. Ficoll density gradient centrifugation was used to isolate peripheral blood mononuclear cells from blood. For five to seven donors, bulk peripheral blood T-cell repertoires were also sequenced from unsorted PBMC. Synthesis of cDNA was primed from the TCR beta constant segment and was followed by two consecutive PCR amplification steps. The libraries were sequenced on Illumina HiSeq 2000/2500, MiSeq or NextSeq, producing 2 x 150 bp reads. MIGEC handled demultiplexing of the reads and grouping by UMI, while MiTCR was used to assemble and quantify clonotypes. To exclude erroneous sequences, any TCR cDNA sequence not supported by at least two reads was discarded. The tcR package was used for downstream repertoire analysis, and clonotypes were matched between fractions using CDR3 nucleotide sequence together with V segment. VDJmatch was used to annotate antigen specificity against VDJdb, with one amino acid substitution allowed in CDR3.

Recombination joined TRBV3-1 with TRBJ2-4, with the D gene uncertain. Specimen: PBMCs from blood, collected on the day of vaccination. The sequence was collected from a middle-aged man who received an inactivated influenza vaccine. Donor details come from another sample of the same person, matched by shared clones. This receptor has the CDR3 CASSQARHSKNIQYF. At the DNA level, the sequence is TGTGCCAGCAGCCAAGCGCGACACTCCAAAAACATTCAGTACTTC.